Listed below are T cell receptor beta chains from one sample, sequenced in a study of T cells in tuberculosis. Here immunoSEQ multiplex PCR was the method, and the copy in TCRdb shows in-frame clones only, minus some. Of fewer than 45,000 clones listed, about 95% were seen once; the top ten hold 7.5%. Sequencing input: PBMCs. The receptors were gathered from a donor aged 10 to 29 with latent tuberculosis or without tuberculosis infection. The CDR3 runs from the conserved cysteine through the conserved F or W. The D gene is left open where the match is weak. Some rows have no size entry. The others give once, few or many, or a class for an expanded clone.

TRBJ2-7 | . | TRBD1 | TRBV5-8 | CASSLGGQVGFYEQYF | TGTGCCAGCAGCTTGGGCGGACAGGTAGGATTCTACGAGCAGTACTTC
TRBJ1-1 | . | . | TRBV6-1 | CASSEGSGSMNTEAFF | TGTGCCAGCAGTGAAGGGTCAGGAAGTATGAACACTGAAGCTTTCTTT
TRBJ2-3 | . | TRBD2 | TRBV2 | CASREGLAGTDTQYF | TGTGCCAGCAGGGAGGGACTAGCGGGTACAGATACGCAGTATTTT
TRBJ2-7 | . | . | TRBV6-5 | CASTFSHSDEQYF | TGTGCCAGCACCTTTTCCCACTCGGACGAGCAGTACTTC
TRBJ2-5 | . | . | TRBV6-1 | CASSPLGLQETQYF | TGTGCCAGCAGTCCACTCGGACTTCAAGAGACCCAGTACTTC
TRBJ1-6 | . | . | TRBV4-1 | CASSQVLTGSGNSPLHF | TGCGCCAGCAGCCAAGTCCTGACCGGTTCGGGGAATTCACCCCTCCACTTT
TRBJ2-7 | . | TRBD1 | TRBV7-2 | CASSFTWTGYEQYF | TGTGCCAGCAGCTTCACCTGGACAGGCTACGAGCAGTACTTC
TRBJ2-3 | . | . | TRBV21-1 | CAIGIKQGLLDTQYF | TGTGCCATAGGTATTAAACAGGGTCTCCTGGATACGCAGTATTTT
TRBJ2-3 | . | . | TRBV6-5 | CASSRTPDTQYF | TGTGCCAGCAGTCGGACACCAGATACGCAGTATTTT
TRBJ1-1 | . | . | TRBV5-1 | CASSLEGQVNTEAFF | TGCGCCAGCAGCTTGGAGGGACAAGTGAACACTGAAGCTTTCTTT
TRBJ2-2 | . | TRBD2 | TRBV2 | CASAVILAGGSGELFF | TGTGCCAGTGCGGTAATCCTAGCGGGAGGTTCCGGGGAGCTGTTTTTT
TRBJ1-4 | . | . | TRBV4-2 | CASSQDGHRANEKLFF | TGTGCCAGCAGCCAAGATGGGCACAGGGCTAATGAAAAACTGTTTTTT
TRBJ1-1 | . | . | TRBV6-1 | CASSEIGHLYTEAFF | TGTGCCAGCAGTGAGATCGGACATCTCTATACTGAAGCTTTCTTT
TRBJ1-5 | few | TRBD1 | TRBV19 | CASSTRTGGVEPQHF | TGTGCCAGTAGTACCCGGACAGGGGGAGTGGAGCCCCAGCATTTT
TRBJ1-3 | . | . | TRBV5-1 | CASSLSVSGNTIYF | TGCGCCAGCAGCTTGTCAGTCTCTGGAAACACCATATATTTT
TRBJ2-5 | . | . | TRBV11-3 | CASSYRGGTQYF | TGTGCCAGCAGCTACAGGGGAGGGACCCAGTACTTC